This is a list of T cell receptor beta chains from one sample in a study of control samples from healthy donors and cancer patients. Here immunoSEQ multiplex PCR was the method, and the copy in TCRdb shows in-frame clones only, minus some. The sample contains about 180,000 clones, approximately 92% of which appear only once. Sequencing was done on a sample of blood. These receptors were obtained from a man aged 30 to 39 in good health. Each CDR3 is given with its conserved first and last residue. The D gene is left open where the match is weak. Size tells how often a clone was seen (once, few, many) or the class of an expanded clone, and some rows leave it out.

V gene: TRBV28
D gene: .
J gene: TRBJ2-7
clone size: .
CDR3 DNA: TGTGCCACCCGCCCAGGGGGGGGCTACGAGCAGTACTTC
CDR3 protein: CATRPGGGYEQYF

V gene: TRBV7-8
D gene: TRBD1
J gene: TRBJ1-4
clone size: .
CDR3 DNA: TGTGCCAGCAGCCAAAGGACAGGGTGGGGGCAAAAAACTAATGAAAAACTGTTTTTT
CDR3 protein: CASSQRTGWGQKTNEKLFF

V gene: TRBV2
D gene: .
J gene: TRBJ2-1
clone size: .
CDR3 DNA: TGTGCCAGCAGTGATTGGTCCAATGAGCAGTTCTTC
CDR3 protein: CASSDWSNEQFF

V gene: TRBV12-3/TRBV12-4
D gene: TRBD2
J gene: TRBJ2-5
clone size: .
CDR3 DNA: TGTGCCAGCCTAGCGGGACCCGGGGAGACCCAGTACTTC
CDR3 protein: CASLAGPGETQYF

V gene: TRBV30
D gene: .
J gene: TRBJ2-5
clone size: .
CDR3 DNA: TGTGCCTGGAGTGTACTGGGTCTAAAGGGGACCCAGTACTTC
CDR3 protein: CAWSVLGLKGTQYF

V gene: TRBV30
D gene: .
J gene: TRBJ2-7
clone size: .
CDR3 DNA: TGTGCCTGGAACAGGCAAGGGCCCGGAGAGCAGTACTTC
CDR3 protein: CAWNRQGPGEQYF

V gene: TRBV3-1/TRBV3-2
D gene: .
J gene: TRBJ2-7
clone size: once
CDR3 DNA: TGTGCCAGCAGCCAGGGACGAATCTCCTACGAGCAGTACTTC
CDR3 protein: CASSQGRISYEQYF

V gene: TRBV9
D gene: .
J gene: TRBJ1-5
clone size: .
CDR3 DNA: TGTGCCAGCAGCGTCCCGGGGCCTGGCCAGCCCCAGCATTTT
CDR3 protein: CASSVPGPGQPQHF

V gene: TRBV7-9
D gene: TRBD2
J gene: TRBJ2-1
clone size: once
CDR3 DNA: TGTGCCAGCAGCTTGGGGACTAGCGGGGGAGTCGATGAGCAGTTCTTC
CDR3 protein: CASSLGTSGGVDEQFF

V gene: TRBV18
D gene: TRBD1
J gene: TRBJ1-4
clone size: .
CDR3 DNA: TGTGCCAGCTCACTGGCTTCGTCTTCAGGGGGCGCGGGAGAAAAACTGTTTTTT
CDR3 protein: CASSLASSSGGAGEKLFF

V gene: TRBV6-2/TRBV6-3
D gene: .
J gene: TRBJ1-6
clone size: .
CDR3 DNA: TGTGCCAGCGGCCCCAGGGGTTATAATTCACCCCTCCACTTT
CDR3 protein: CASGPRGYNSPLHF

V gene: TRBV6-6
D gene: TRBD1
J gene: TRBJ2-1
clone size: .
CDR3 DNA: TGTGCCAGCAGTGTCGGGACAGGTAATGAGCAGTTCTTC
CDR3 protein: CASSVGTGNEQFF

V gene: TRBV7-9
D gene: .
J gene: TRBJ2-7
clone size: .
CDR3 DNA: TGTGCCAGCACCCCGGGATCAGGAGGCGAGCAGTACTTC
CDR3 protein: CASTPGSGGEQYF

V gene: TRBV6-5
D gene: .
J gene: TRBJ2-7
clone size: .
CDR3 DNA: TGTGCCAGTGTTACGACTTTGGGAGCCTACGAGCAGTACTTC
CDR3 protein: CASVTTLGAYEQYF

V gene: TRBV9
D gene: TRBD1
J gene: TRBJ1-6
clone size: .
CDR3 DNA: TGTGCCAGCAGCCGAGGGACAGGGAATAATAATTCACCCCTCCACTTT
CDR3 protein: CASSRGTGNNNSPLHF